One TCR beta chain is described in this entry. Its specificity is unknown. These data come from a study of OX40 agonist ivuxolimab in advanced cancers. Whole-study findings and limits: Dose levels from 0.1 to 3.0 mg/kg saw CD4+ and CD8+ blood T cells expand clonally by week 6.

Data came from immunoSEQ multiplex PCR; TCRdb stores just in-frame clones and leaves some out. Of some 77,000 clones listed, about 92% are singletons. This CDR3 has 14 amino acids. Germline CDR1 SGHTA, CDR2 FQGNSA. V was pared by 5 bases and J by 9 bases, with 9 bases of the junction left unmatched. The sequence came from an adult with an advanced solid tumor such as melanoma, head and neck, liver or kidney cancer. The gene calls are TRBV7-2 and TRBJ2-1; TRBD2 matches 8 bases. The sample here was CD4+ or CD8+ T cells sorted from blood, taken in a trial of the OX40 agonist ivuxolimab. DNA of the CDR3: TGTGCCAGCAGCACTCGTACTAGCGGAATTGAGCAGTTCTTC. It translates to CASSTRTSGIEQFF.